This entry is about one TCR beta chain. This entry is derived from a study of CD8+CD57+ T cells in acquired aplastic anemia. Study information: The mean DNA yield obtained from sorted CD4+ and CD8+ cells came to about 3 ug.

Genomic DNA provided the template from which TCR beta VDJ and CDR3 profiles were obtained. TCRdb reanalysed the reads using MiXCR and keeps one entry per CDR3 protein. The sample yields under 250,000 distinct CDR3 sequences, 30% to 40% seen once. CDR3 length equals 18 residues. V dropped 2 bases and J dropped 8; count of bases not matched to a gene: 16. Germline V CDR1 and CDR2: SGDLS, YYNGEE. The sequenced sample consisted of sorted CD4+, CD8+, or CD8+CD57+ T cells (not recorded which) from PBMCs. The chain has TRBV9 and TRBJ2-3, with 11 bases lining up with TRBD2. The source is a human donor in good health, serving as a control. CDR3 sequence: CASSVSGGAGLITGTQYF. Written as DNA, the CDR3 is TGTGCCAGCAGCGTTAGCGGGGGGGCCGGTTTGATCACGGGTACGCAGTATTTT.